The rows below give T cell receptor beta chains drawn from one sample of a study of blood T cells in healthy people across ages. TCRdb analysed the 5' RACE reads with MiXCR anew, one entry per CDR3 protein. The sample has 700,000 to 950,000 distinct CDR3 sequences, 35% to 45% seen once. Sequenced input: blood. These receptors came from an older woman in good health. The CDR3 runs from the conserved cysteine through the conserved F or W. The order of the fields is V gene, clone size, J gene, D gene, CDR3 DNA, CDR3 protein. The D gene is left open where the match is weak. Size tells how often a clone was seen (once, few, many) or the class of an expanded clone, and some rows leave it out.

V: TRBV20-1; size: few; J: TRBJ2-3; D: TRBD2; DNA: TGCAGTGCCGCGGACATAGCGGGAGGTTCTGTTACGCAGTATTTT; CDR3: CSAADIAGGSVTQYF
V: TRBV7-2; size: .; J: TRBJ1-1; D: TRBD1; DNA: TGTGCCAATAGCAGGGGGGGGACTGAAGCTTTCTTT; CDR3: CANSRGGTEAFF
V: TRBV24-1; size: few; J: TRBJ2-1; D: .; DNA: TGTGCCACCAGTGATCTTAGGGATGAGCAGTTCTTC; CDR3: CATSDLRDEQFF
V: TRBV11-1; size: .; J: TRBJ2-5; D: TRBD1; DNA: TGTGCCAGCAGCTTGGGTCCGGGACAGGGGCCCCGGACCCAGTACTTC; CDR3: CASSLGPGQGPRTQYF
V: TRBV10-3; size: .; J: TRBJ2-3; D: .; DNA: TGTGCCATCAGCTTCAATGAAGCAGATACGCAGTATTTT; CDR3: CAISFNEADTQYF
V: TRBV28; size: few; J: TRBJ2-1; D: TRBD2; DNA: TGTGCCAGCAGTTTAGGTTTTAGCGGGAGCTCCTACAATGAGCAGTTCTTC; CDR3: CASSLGFSGSSYNEQFF
V: TRBV7-7; size: .; J: TRBJ2-1; D: TRBD2; DNA: TGTGCTAGCAGCTTAGCGGGGTTTTGGGAGACCCAGTTCTTC; CDR3: CASSLAGFWETQFF
V: TRBV7-2; size: .; J: TRBJ2-1; D: TRBD2; DNA: TGTGCCAGCAGTCACACTAGCGGGGGGGCCCCTGAGCAGTTCTTC; CDR3: CASSHTSGGAPEQFF
V: TRBV18; size: .; J: TRBJ1-2; D: TRBD1; DNA: TGTGCCAGCTCACCGGGACAGGGGTATGGGGGCTACACCTTC; CDR3: CASSPGQGYGGYTF
V: TRBV6-6; size: .; J: TRBJ2-1; D: TRBD2; DNA: TGTGCCAGCAGTGACGTAGCGGGAGGGGGGGATGAGCAGTTCTTC; CDR3: CASSDVAGGGDEQFF
V: TRBV7-2; size: few; J: TRBJ1-5; D: .; DNA: TGTGCCAGCAGCCTAAGGCTAAGCAATCAGCCCCAGCATTTT; CDR3: CASSLRLSNQPQHF
V: TRBV7-2; size: .; J: TRBJ2-7; D: .; DNA: TGTGCCAGCAGCCCCCCCCTGGCGATCTACGAGCAGTACTTC; CDR3: CASSPPLAIYEQYF
V: TRBV5-1; size: .; J: TRBJ1-4; D: TRBD1; DNA: TGCGCCAGCAGCCTCCGGACAGGGGGCGAGGAAAAACTGTTTTTT; CDR3: CASSLRTGGEEKLFF
V: TRBV30; size: .; J: TRBJ1-1; D: .; DNA: TGTGCCTGGAGATACCGGGACCGGAACACTGAAGCTTTCTTT; CDR3: CAWRYRDRNTEAFF
V: TRBV20-1; size: few; J: TRBJ2-1; D: .; DNA: TGCAGTGCTAGAGGAACTAGTATGTCCTACAATGAGCAGTTCTTC; CDR3: CSARGTSMSYNEQFF
V: TRBV6-5; size: .; J: TRBJ2-3; D: .; DNA: TGTGCCAGCAGTAGGAGCGTGATGGGAGATACGCAGTATTTT; CDR3: CASSRSVMGDTQYF
V: TRBV29-1; size: .; J: TRBJ1-2; D: .; DNA: TGCAGCGTTGAAGTCTCCGGGGGGTTTAACTATGGCTACACCTTC; CDR3: CSVEVSGGFNYGYTF
V: TRBV21-1; size: .; J: TRBJ2-1; D: .; DNA: TGTGCCAGCAGCAAATCTAAGGGAGGGGCCGAGCAGTTCTTC; CDR3: CASSKSKGGAEQFF
V: TRBV7-3; size: few; J: TRBJ2-1; D: TRBD2; DNA: TGTGCCAGCAGCCCCTGGACTAGCGAATACAATGAGCAGTTCTTC; CDR3: CASSPWTSEYNEQFF
V: TRBV3-1; size: .; J: TRBJ2-7; D: .; DNA: TGTGCCAGCAGCCTCTCAAGGGGGTCCTACGAGCAGTACTTC; CDR3: CASSLSRGSYEQYF
V: TRBV6-5; size: few; J: TRBJ2-4; D: TRBD2; DNA: TGTGCCAGCAGTTCCTTAGCGGGGGGTGCAAACATTCAGTACTTC; CDR3: CASSSLAGGANIQYF
V: TRBV12-3/TRBV12-4; size: .; J: TRBJ2-1; D: .; DNA: TGTGCCAGCAATTTAGATGTAGGCGGATACAATGAGCAGTTCTTC; CDR3: CASNLDVGGYNEQFF
V: TRBV3-1; size: .; J: TRBJ2-7; D: .; DNA: TGTGCCAGCAGCCAAGATGACCCCTCATATATAGCCGAGCAGTACTTC; CDR3: CASSQDDPSYIAEQYF
V: TRBV3-1; size: .; J: TRBJ1-5; D: .; DNA: TGTGCCAGCAGCCAAGGGGTGTTGCGATTCAATCAGCCCCAGCATTTT; CDR3: CASSQGVLRFNQPQHF
V: TRBV2; size: few; J: TRBJ2-5; D: TRBD2; DNA: TGTGCCAGCGGCGCGGGGGGCCAAGAGACCCAGTACTTC; CDR3: CASGAGGQETQYF
V: TRBV20-1; size: .; J: TRBJ1-4; D: .; DNA: TGCAGTGCTAGCGACAGGCGTAATGAAAAACTGTTTTTT; CDR3: CSASDRRNEKLFF
V: TRBV7-3; size: .; J: TRBJ2-7; D: .; DNA: TGTGCCAGCAGCTTACTTGGGCTTGATGGCGAGCAGTACTTC; CDR3: CASSLLGLDGEQYF
V: TRBV12-3/TRBV12-4; size: .; J: TRBJ1-1; D: .; DNA: TGTGCCAGCAGTTTCCGAAGGGAGCTGAACACTGAAGCTTTCTTT; CDR3: CASSFRRELNTEAFF
V: TRBV20-1; size: few; J: TRBJ2-7; D: TRBD1; DNA: TGCAGTGCTAACCAGGGGGCGCGGAGCTCCTACGAGCAGTACTTC; CDR3: CSANQGARSSYEQYF
V: TRBV27; size: few; J: TRBJ2-7; D: .; DNA: TGTGCCAGCAGTTTAGTTCGGGCTTACGAGCAGTACTTC; CDR3: CASSLVRAYEQYF
V: TRBV24-1; size: .; J: TRBJ2-7; D: .; DNA: TGTGCCACCAGTGACCCAGGACGTTACGAGCAGTACTTC; CDR3: CATSDPGRYEQYF
V: TRBV6-5; size: .; J: TRBJ1-2; D: .; DNA: TGTGCCAGCAGTTGGAGTCCCGGGGTCAATGGCTACACCTTC; CDR3: CASSWSPGVNGYTF
V: TRBV9; size: .; J: TRBJ1-1; D: .; DNA: TGTGCCAGCAGCGGGGGGGTCTATGGCACTGAAGCTTTCTTT; CDR3: CASSGGVYGTEAFF
V: TRBV15; size: .; J: TRBJ2-1; D: TRBD2; DNA: TGTGCCACCAGCAGAGCCCCAACTAGCGGATCCTCCTACAATGAGCAGTTCTTC; CDR3: CATSRAPTSGSSYNEQFF
V: TRBV12-3/TRBV12-4; size: few; J: TRBJ2-7; D: .; DNA: TGTGCCAGCAGTGAGGCCAGGGTTTCGTTCGAGCAGTACTTC; CDR3: CASSEARVSFEQYF
V: TRBV7-9; size: .; J: TRBJ1-4; D: .; DNA: TGTGCCAGCAGCTTATATTTGGGACCGGTTAATGAAAAACTGTTTTTT; CDR3: CASSLYLGPVNEKLFF
V: TRBV10-3; size: .; J: TRBJ2-6; D: .; DNA: TGTGCCATCAGCCCCGGGACCTCTGGGGCCAACGTCCTGACTTTC; CDR3: CAISPGTSGANVLTF
V: TRBV6-6; size: once; J: TRBJ1-4; D: .; DNA: TGTGCCAGCAGTTACTCTCAGAGTGGTAATTGGGATGAAAAACTGTTTTTT; CDR3: CASSYSQSGNWDEKLFF
V: TRBV7-9; size: few; J: TRBJ2-1; D: .; DNA: TGTGCCAGCAGCTTAGGGGTGGGGGGCTTTGACAATGAGCAGTTCTTC; CDR3: CASSLGVGGFDNEQFF
V: TRBV19; size: .; J: TRBJ1-2; D: .; DNA: TGTGCCAGTAGCCCACAGGGCCGTGACTATGGCTACACCTTC; CDR3: CASSPQGRDYGYTF
V: TRBV4-2; size: few; J: TRBJ2-3; D: .; DNA: TGTGCCAGCACCCTTCGAGGGATCGGGCCGTTGGGGACAGATACGCAGTATTTT; CDR3: CASTLRGIGPLGTDTQYF
V: TRBV11-2; size: .; J: TRBJ2-3; D: .; DNA: TGTGCCAGCAGCTTAGCTTGGGCAGCCGGTACGCAGTATTTT; CDR3: CASSLAWAAGTQYF
V: TRBV5-5; size: .; J: TRBJ2-5; D: TRBD2; DNA: TGTGCCAGCACCTGGGGCAGCGGGAGTAATGGAGAGACCCAGTACTTC; CDR3: CASTWGSGSNGETQYF
V: TRBV6-1; size: .; J: TRBJ2-1; D: .; DNA: TGTGCCAGCAGTCGAGACGACTACAATGAGCAGTTCTTC; CDR3: CASSRDDYNEQFF
V: TRBV28; size: few; J: TRBJ2-7; D: .; DNA: TGTGCCAGCAGCCCGCCCGAGTCAGGGTCCTACGAGCAGTACTTC; CDR3: CASSPPESGSYEQYF